These T cell receptor beta chains were read from a single sample in a study of T cell responses to AZD1222 COVID-19 vaccine. Assay used: immunoSEQ multiplex PCR; TCRdb lists only in-frame clones, some missing. Of some 170,000 clones in the sample, just over 90% were seen once. Sequencing used peripheral blood, obtained on day 0 of AZD1222 vaccination. Receptor source: an adult in good health. Both conserved end residues are part of each CDR3. A D gene is named only where the DNA matches it firmly. Rows give clone size only sometimes, using once, few, many, or a class for an expanded clone.

len: 15; j_gene: TRBJ2-7; d_gene: NA; v_gene: TRBV18; abundance: NA; CDR3aa: CASSPRGTLPYEQYF; CDR3nt: TGTGCCAGCTCACCAAGAGGGACCCTTCCCTACGAGCAGTACTTC
len: 12; j_gene: TRBJ1-2; d_gene: NA; v_gene: TRBV5-1; abundance: NA; CDR3aa: CASSLGFYGYTF; CDR3nt: TGCGCCAGCAGCTTGGGGTTCTATGGCTACACCTTC
len: 11; j_gene: TRBJ2-7; d_gene: NA; v_gene: TRBV5-6; abundance: NA; CDR3aa: CASSLGGEQYF; CDR3nt: TGTGCCAGCAGCTTAGGCGGCGAGCAGTACTTC
len: 15; j_gene: TRBJ1-2; d_gene: TRBD1; v_gene: TRBV7-2; abundance: NA; CDR3aa: CASSRVGTGGDGYTF; CDR3nt: TGTGCCAGCAGCCGTGTCGGGACAGGGGGGGATGGCTACACCTTC
len: 16; j_gene: TRBJ2-1; d_gene: TRBD2; v_gene: TRBV3-1/TRBV3-2; abundance: NA; CDR3aa: CASRDTMLAGEGEQFF; CDR3nt: TGTGCCAGCAGGGATACCATGCTAGCGGGAGAAGGTGAGCAGTTCTTC
len: 13; j_gene: TRBJ2-7; d_gene: NA; v_gene: TRBV6-2/TRBV6-3; abundance: NA; CDR3aa: CASSRQESYEQYF; CDR3nt: TGTGCCAGCAGTCGACAGGAATCCTACGAGCAGTACTTC
len: 14; j_gene: TRBJ2-7; d_gene: TRBD1; v_gene: TRBV19; abundance: once; CDR3aa: CASSINRGSYEQYF; CDR3nt: TGTGCCAGTAGTATAAACAGGGGTTCCTACGAGCAGTACTTC
len: 13; j_gene: TRBJ1-2; d_gene: NA; v_gene: TRBV30; abundance: NA; CDR3aa: CAWKGQGKGGYTF; CDR3nt: TGTGCCTGGAAGGGGCAGGGAAAGGGCGGCTACACCTTC
len: 16; j_gene: TRBJ2-1; d_gene: NA; v_gene: TRBV9; abundance: NA; CDR3aa: CASSVGVGQPYNEQFF; CDR3nt: TGTGCCAGCAGCGTAGGTGTCGGACAGCCTTACAATGAGCAGTTCTTC
len: 12; j_gene: TRBJ2-2; d_gene: NA; v_gene: TRBV6-6; abundance: NA; CDR3aa: CASNLAAGELFF; CDR3nt: TGTGCCAGCAATTTAGCGGCTGGGGAGCTGTTTTTT
len: 14; j_gene: TRBJ1-6; d_gene: NA; v_gene: TRBV6-5; abundance: NA; CDR3aa: CASSTDSINSPLHF; CDR3nt: TGTGCCAGCAGTACGGACAGTATCAATTCACCCCTCCACTTT
len: 12; j_gene: TRBJ2-7; d_gene: NA; v_gene: TRBV25-1; abundance: NA; CDR3aa: CASSVTPGLQYF; CDR3nt: TGTGCCAGCAGTGTCACCCCCGGGCTTCAGTACTTC
len: 15; j_gene: TRBJ2-7; d_gene: TRBD2; v_gene: TRBV10-3; abundance: NA; CDR3aa: CAISATSEPLYEQYF; CDR3nt: TGTGCCATCAGTGCCACTAGCGAGCCCCTCTACGAGCAGTACTTC
len: 13; j_gene: TRBJ1-1; d_gene: NA; v_gene: TRBV18; abundance: NA; CDR3aa: CASSTGSNTEAFF; CDR3nt: TGTGCCAGCTCGACAGGTTCGAACACTGAAGCTTTCTTT
len: 14; j_gene: TRBJ1-1; d_gene: TRBD1; v_gene: TRBV6-5; abundance: NA; CDR3aa: CASTLDRGGTEAFF; CDR3nt: TGTGCCAGCACACTAGACAGGGGTGGGACTGAAGCTTTCTTT
len: 14; j_gene: TRBJ2-7; d_gene: NA; v_gene: TRBV10-3; abundance: NA; CDR3aa: CAIKGDSAAYEQYF; CDR3nt: TGTGCCATCAAAGGAGACAGTGCTGCCTACGAGCAGTACTTC
len: 16; j_gene: TRBJ1-4; d_gene: NA; v_gene: TRBV5-1; abundance: NA; CDR3aa: CASRYGRAPANEKLFF; CDR3nt: TGCGCCAGCAGATACGGACGGGCCCCGGCTAATGAAAAACTGTTTTTT
len: 16; j_gene: TRBJ2-7; d_gene: TRBD1; v_gene: TRBV24-1; abundance: NA; CDR3aa: CATSEKTGTGSYEQYF; CDR3nt: TGTGCCACCAGTGAAAAAACCGGGACAGGATCCTACGAGCAGTACTTC
len: 13; j_gene: TRBJ1-1; d_gene: TRBD1; v_gene: TRBV18; abundance: NA; CDR3aa: CASSPRDSPEAFF; CDR3nt: TGTGCCAGCTCACCCCGGGACAGCCCAGAAGCTTTCTTT
len: 13; j_gene: TRBJ1-1; d_gene: TRBD1; v_gene: TRBV9; abundance: NA; CDR3aa: CASSVLGQTEAFF; CDR3nt: TGTGCCAGCAGCGTTTTGGGACAGACTGAAGCTTTCTTT
len: 14; j_gene: TRBJ1-2; d_gene: TRBD1; v_gene: TRBV7-6; abundance: NA; CDR3aa: CASSLASDRDGYTF; CDR3nt: TGTGCCAGCAGCTTAGCGAGCGACAGGGATGGCTACACCTTC
len: 15; j_gene: TRBJ1-1; d_gene: TRBD1; v_gene: TRBV27; abundance: NA; CDR3aa: CASSPIYRGGTEAFF; CDR3nt: TGTGCCAGCAGTCCCATATACAGGGGTGGCACTGAAGCTTTCTTT
len: 15; j_gene: TRBJ2-7; d_gene: TRBD2; v_gene: TRBV11-2; abundance: NA; CDR3aa: CASSLEGGRTDEQYF; CDR3nt: TGTGCCAGCAGCTTAGAGGGCGGGAGAACAGACGAGCAGTACTTC
len: 14; j_gene: TRBJ1-1; d_gene: NA; v_gene: TRBV19; abundance: NA; CDR3aa: CASSPLNRNTEAFF; CDR3nt: TGTGCCAGTAGTCCCCTGAACCGGAACACTGAAGCTTTCTTT
len: 13; j_gene: TRBJ2-7; d_gene: NA; v_gene: TRBV12-3/TRBV12-4; abundance: NA; CDR3aa: CASSLGHTYEQYF; CDR3nt: TGTGCCAGCAGTCTTGGACATACCTACGAGCAGTACTTC
len: 12; j_gene: TRBJ1-1; d_gene: NA; v_gene: TRBV2; abundance: NA; CDR3aa: CASEGGQPAAFF; CDR3nt: TGTGCCAGCGAGGGAGGACAGCCCGCCGCTTTCTTT
len: 14; j_gene: TRBJ2-2; d_gene: TRBD2; v_gene: TRBV24-1; abundance: NA; CDR3aa: CATSDLRGNGELFF; CDR3nt: TGTGCCACCAGTGACTTGCGGGGGAATGGGGAGCTGTTTTTT
len: 14; j_gene: TRBJ2-7; d_gene: TRBD1; v_gene: TRBV10-1; abundance: once; CDR3aa: CASSDTGGPYEQYF; CDR3nt: TGCGCCAGCAGTGATACAGGGGGCCCCTACGAGCAGTACTTC
len: 13; j_gene: TRBJ2-1; d_gene: NA; v_gene: TRBV12-3/TRBV12-4; abundance: NA; CDR3aa: CASGEPAYNEQFF; CDR3nt: TGTGCCAGCGGGGAACCCGCCTACAATGAGCAGTTCTTC
len: 16; j_gene: TRBJ2-2; d_gene: TRBD2; v_gene: TRBV7-2; abundance: NA; CDR3aa: CASSSGLVQEPGELFF; CDR3nt: TGTGCCAGCAGCTCGGGACTAGTGCAGGAACCCGGGGAGCTGTTTTTT
len: 16; j_gene: TRBJ2-2; d_gene: TRBD1; v_gene: TRBV6-4; abundance: NA; CDR3aa: CASSGGQGKSTGELFF; CDR3nt: TGTGCCAGCAGCGGGGGACAGGGCAAGAGCACCGGGGAGCTGTTTTTT
len: 18; j_gene: TRBJ1-2; d_gene: NA; v_gene: TRBV10-1; abundance: NA; CDR3aa: CASSTGALGLVLFGGYTF; CDR3nt: TGCGCCAGCAGTACAGGAGCTCTGGGGCTTGTCCTCTTTGGGGGCTACACCTTC
len: 12; j_gene: TRBJ1-5; d_gene: NA; v_gene: TRBV12-3/TRBV12-4; abundance: NA; CDR3aa: CASSLGSRPQHF; CDR3nt: TGTGCCAGCAGTTTGGGGTCGCGGCCCCAGCATTTT
len: 13; j_gene: TRBJ1-2; d_gene: TRBD1; v_gene: TRBV4-1; abundance: once; CDR3aa: CASSSGTGDGYTF; CDR3nt: TGCGCCAGCAGTTCCGGGACAGGGGATGGCTACACCTTC
len: 14; j_gene: TRBJ1-5; d_gene: NA; v_gene: TRBV12-5; abundance: NA; CDR3aa: CASGAGNSNQPQHF; CDR3nt: TGTGCTAGTGGTGCGGGCAATAGCAATCAGCCCCAGCATTTT
len: 14; j_gene: TRBJ1-5; d_gene: NA; v_gene: TRBV15; abundance: NA; CDR3aa: CATSVGPINQPQHF; CDR3nt: TGTGCCACCTCAGTGGGACCTATCAATCAGCCCCAGCATTTT
len: 16; j_gene: TRBJ1-2; d_gene: TRBD1; v_gene: TRBV15; abundance: NA; CDR3aa: CATSREGGGAVYGYTF; CDR3nt: TGTGCCACCAGCAGAGAGGGAGGGGGCGCAGTCTATGGCTACACCTTC
len: 15; j_gene: TRBJ1-3; d_gene: NA; v_gene: TRBV7-2; abundance: NA; CDR3aa: CASSLAPARGNTIYF; CDR3nt: TGTGCCAGCAGCTTAGCCCCGGCCAGGGGAAACACCATATATTTT
len: 13; j_gene: TRBJ1-2; d_gene: NA; v_gene: TRBV6-6; abundance: NA; CDR3aa: CASTSQSNYGYTF; CDR3nt: TGTGCCAGCACTTCCCAATCTAACTATGGCTACACCTTC
len: 16; j_gene: TRBJ1-1; d_gene: TRBD1; v_gene: TRBV11-2; abundance: NA; CDR3aa: CASSLLAGGKDTEAFF; CDR3nt: TGTGCCAGCAGCTTATTAGCAGGGGGCAAGGACACTGAAGCTTTCTTT
len: 14; j_gene: TRBJ1-5; d_gene: NA; v_gene: TRBV4-1; abundance: once; CDR3aa: CASSQPTEFQPQHF; CDR3nt: TGCGCCAGCAGCCAACCTACGGAGTTTCAGCCCCAGCATTTT
len: 16; j_gene: TRBJ2-7; d_gene: NA; v_gene: TRBV10-3; abundance: NA; CDR3aa: CAISESEGRVSYEQYF; CDR3nt: TGTGCCATCAGTGAGTCTGAGGGCCGAGTCTCCTACGAGCAGTACTTC
len: 14; j_gene: TRBJ1-5; d_gene: NA; v_gene: TRBV6-5; abundance: NA; CDR3aa: CATRDTPGGQPQHF; CDR3nt: TGTGCCACTCGGGACACCCCGGGGGGTCAGCCCCAGCATTTT